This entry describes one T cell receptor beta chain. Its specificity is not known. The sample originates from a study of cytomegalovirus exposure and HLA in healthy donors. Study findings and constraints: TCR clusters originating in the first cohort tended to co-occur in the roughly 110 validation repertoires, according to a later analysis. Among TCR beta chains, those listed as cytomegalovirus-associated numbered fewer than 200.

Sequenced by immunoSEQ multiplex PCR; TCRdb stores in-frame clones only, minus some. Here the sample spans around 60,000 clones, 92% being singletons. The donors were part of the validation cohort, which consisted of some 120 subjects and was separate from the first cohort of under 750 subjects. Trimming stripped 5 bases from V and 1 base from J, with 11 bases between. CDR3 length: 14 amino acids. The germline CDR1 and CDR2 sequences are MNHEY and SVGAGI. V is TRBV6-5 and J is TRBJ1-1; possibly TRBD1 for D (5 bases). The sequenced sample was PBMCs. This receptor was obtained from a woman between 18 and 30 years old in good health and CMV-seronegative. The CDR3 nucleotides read TGTGCCAGCAGTGACCAGGGAGGGAACACTGAAGCTTTCTTT. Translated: CASSDQGGNTEAFF.